This TCR beta chain was retrieved from a study of blood T cell repertoires in COVID-19. For the study at large: Donors in the United States, Italy and Spain gave samples during acute or convalescent COVID-19. Sources were T cells, B-cell-depleted T cells, or PBMCs; the material itself was cDNA or gDNA.

Data came from immunoSEQ multiplex PCR; TCRdb stores just in-frame clones and leaves some out. The sample gives under 250,000 clones, 80% to 90% of which show up once; about 3.4% is in the top ten. The V gene end was trimmed by 6 bases and the J gene end by 5 bases; junction bases not matched to a gene: 6. The CDR3 covers 12 residues. CDR1 SQVTM and CDR2 ANQGSEA come from the germline V gene. Participants were aged about 18 to 89 years from approximately 23 US areas. People in the exposed group encountered a COVID-19 case within 2 weeks before entering the study. The sample consisted of PBMCs or T cells enriched from blood (not recorded which). This TCR came from a woman between 40 and 50 years old who had been exposed to COVID-19. The rearrangement uses TRBV29-1 and TRBJ1-2, with 7 bases identical to TRBD1. CDR3 sequence (DNA): TGCAGCGTAGAGACAGGGCAGTATGGCTACACCTTC. Translated: CSVETGQYGYTF. Using reference TRBV29-1 and TRBJ1-2 for the parts outside the CDR3, the full variable domain is SAVISQKPSRDICQRGTSLTIQCQVDSQVTMMFWYRQQPGQSLTLIATANQGSEATYESGFVIDKFPISRPNLTFSTLTVSNMSPEDSSIYLCSVETGQYGYTFGSGTRLTVV.